This record covers a single T cell receptor beta chain. Enrolled through a virtual design, the participants were between roughly 18 and 95 years of age and came from about two dozen US areas. Which cohort a participant joined came from the clinical history participants gave. The data stem from a study of blood T cell repertoires in COVID-19. The wider study: There were acute and convalescent COVID-19 samples, and they came from the United States, Italy and Spain.

The germline V gene encodes CDR1 SGDLS and CDR2 YYNGEE. This CDR3 is built from 16 residues. The V end lost 3 bases, the J end lost 3 bases, and 15 bases lay between the germline ends. Original analysis: Amplification with reference gene primers provided the estimates of nucleated cell counts. Sequencing was performed with immunoSEQ multiplex PCR; in TCRdb, only in-frame clones are kept and a portion is missing. The DNA gave D and trimming, while V, J and clone size come from that table. The data contain 350,000 to 400,000 clones, approximately 89% of them singletons. The genes are TRBV9 and TRBJ2-2; D may be TRBD1 (6 bases). The TCR comes from a woman under 40 who had recovered from COVID-19. The sample consisted of PBMCs or T cells enriched from blood (not recorded which). The CDR3 loop reads CASSGNRDKDTGELFF. The CDR3 DNA sequence: TGTGCCAGCAGCGGAAACCGGGACAAAGACACCGGGGAGCTGTTTTTT.